This TCR beta chain was sequenced in a study of blood T cells in healthy people across ages. This clonotype was seen a single time. It was with a sample-barcoded 5' primer and a J-beta primer mix that a second PCR of roughly 7 to 12 cycles was run. TCRdb independently ran MiXCR on the 5' RACE reads; one entry per CDR3 protein. The sample holds roughly 1,000,000 distinct CDR3 sequences, about 25% seen once. There are 13 residues in the CDR3. V was cut by 11 bases and J by 2 bases, with 15 bases left in between. Germline-derived CDR1 and CDR2 are SNHLY and FYNNEI. These sequences were also reported in another study, on T cells of mothers and their children. According to that study: Within related and unrelated pairs, thymic selection shapes TCR recombination output in a similar way. Slightly higher, non-significant overlap characterized related mother-child pairs relative to unrelated pairs.

The receptor was isolated from a girl aged 2-10 years in good health. The chain combines TRBV2 with TRBJ2-5, with D unresolved. Sequences were obtained from blood. The CDR3 sequence is CASLLGFQETQYF. The CDR3 nucleotides read TGTGCCTCACTGTTGGGGTTTCAAGAGACCCAGTACTTC.